The 8 T cell receptor beta chains given below trace back to one sample, sequenced in a study of shared clonotypes between healthy human individuals. Naive CD8 populations comprised CD45RO-negative cells positively selected for CCR7, excluding terminally differentiated effector memory CD45RA+ cells. The assay was immunoSEQ multiplex PCR, and TCRdb's table has in-frame clones only and misses some. This sample has about 800,000 clones; approximately 96% occur once, and the top ten carry roughly 0.23%. Sequenced: naive CD8+ T cells sorted from blood. Receptors were obtained from a young man in good health.

The chain couples TRBV7-2 to TRBJ2-7; 10 bases fit TRBD2. V dropped 8 bases and J dropped 0; count of bases not matched to a gene: 7. Germline assignment: CDR1 SGHTA and CDR2 FQGNSA. This CDR3 region has 15 residues. The CDR3 loop reads CASRTSGAFSYEQYF. CDR3 in DNA: TGTGCCAGCCGCACTAGCGGGGCCTTCTCCTACGAGCAGTACTTC. Combining the CDR3 with reference TRBV7-2 and TRBJ2-7 gives the whole variable domain GAGVSQSPSNKVTEKGKDVELRCDPISGHTALYWYRQSLGQGLEFLIYFQGNSAPDKSGLPSDRFSAERTGGSVSTLTIQRTQQEDSAVYLCASRTSGAFSYEQYFGPGTRLTVT.

The rearrangement uses TRBV19 and TRBJ1-1, with D possibly being TRBD1 (5 bases). V shed 3 bases and J shed 1 base, with 12 bases lying between them. Germline lookup yields CDR1 LNHDA and CDR2 SQIVND (reference sequence). This CDR3 is built from 15 residues. CDR3 protein: CASSMSRGSNTEAFF. The CDR3 nucleotides are TGTGCCAGTAGTATGAGTAGGGGCTCGAACACTGAAGCTTTCTTT.

V usage is TRBV6-1 and J usage is TRBJ2-7; TRBD1 matches at 8 bases. After removal of 7 bases from V and 7 bases from J, the junction contained 15 bases not matched to a gene. There are 15 residues in the CDR3. Germline loops: CDR1 MNHNS, CDR2 SASEGT. The CDR3 coding sequence is TGTGCCAGCAAGTTTTTCTTGGACAGGGAACCTGAGCAGTACTTC. It encodes CASKFFLDREPEQYF.

This chain uses TRBV28 with TRBJ1-5; D gene unclear. Trimming removed 6 bases at V and 4 bases at J, with 10 bases between. Germline V lookup: CDR1 MDHEN, CDR2 SYDVKM. The CDR3 spans 13 residues. Written as DNA, the CDR3 is TGTGCCAGCAGAAGAGGGCTTAATCAGCCCCAGCATTTT. Its protein product is CASRRGLNQPQHF.

The rearrangement joins TRBV4-1 to TRBJ1-4; 8 bases line up with TRBD1. Germline trimming cut 3 bases from V and 7 bases from J; bases unmatched to any gene: 13. Germline V gives CDR1 MGHRA, CDR2 YSYEKL. The CDR3 has 17 amino acids. DNA of the CDR3: TGCGCCAGCAGCCAGAGGACAGGGACGGATAGTTTTGAAAAACTGTTTTTT. Its protein product is CASSQRTGTDSFEKLFF.

The rearrangement links TRBV5-4 to TRBJ2-1, with 9 bases identical to TRBD2. The V segment lost 3 bases and the J segment 9 bases; nucleotides outside the gene matches: 13. Germline assignment: CDR1 SGHNT and CDR2 YYREEE (reference sequence). CDR3 length equals 16 residues. In DNA, the CDR3 is TGTGCCAGCAGCTCCAGAAGAGCGGGAGGCCGGGGTGAGCAGTTCTTC. Encoded protein: CASSSRRAGGRGEQFF.

The rearrangement links TRBV19 to TRBJ2-2, with 14 bases fitting TRBD2. This CDR3 has 16 amino acids. V dropped 7 bases and J dropped 4; count of bases not matched to a gene: 5. The germline V gene encodes CDR1 LNHDA and CDR2 SQIVND (reference sequence). The CDR3, as DNA: TGTGCCAGTACCCCGACTAGCGGGAGGGGCACCGGGGAGCTGTTTTTT. This gives the protein CASTPTSGRGTGELFF.

This chain joins TRBV7-6 and TRBJ2-2, with TRBD2 matching over 8 bases. V was clipped by 4 bases and J by 5 bases; unmatched bases: 12. Germline V lookup: CDR1 SGHVS, CDR2 FNYEAQ. CDR3 size: 17 residues. CDR3 sequence: CASSSPGTSLVTGELFF. The CDR3 DNA is TGTGCCAGCAGCTCCCCCGGGACTAGTTTGGTGACCGGGGAGCTGTTTTTT.